The clone carrying this T cell receptor (beta chain) appeared a single time. Authors' analysis steps: Amplification of reference gene primers provided the estimated nucleated cell counts. TCRdb keeps only in-frame clones here, not all; method: immunoSEQ multiplex PCR. V, J and clone size derive from that table, while D and trimming were established from the DNA sequence. The sample has about 160,000 clones, 87% seen once; the top ten hold about 3.9%. The data originate from a study of blood T cell repertoires in COVID-19. Study as a whole: Spain, Italy and the United States supplied samples that represented acute and convalescent COVID-19. Sample material is recorded as cDNA or gDNA derived from T cells, B-cell-depleted T cells, or PBMCs.

CDR3 length equals 16 residues. In germline, CDR1 is SGHRS, CDR2 YFSETQ. V dropped 4 bases and J dropped 5 bases, with 21 bases sitting between them. Sequenced: peripheral blood. The sequence was collected from a woman aged 55-70 years who had recovered from COVID-19. J is TRBJ2-5 and V is TRBV5-1, with a weak D call TRBD1 (6 bases). The DNA of the CDR3 is TGCGCCAGCAGCGCTACAACGGGACAAATGCAGGAGACCCAGTACTTC. As protein: CASSATTGQMQETQYF.